Listed below are T cell receptor beta chains from one sample, sequenced in a study of CD8 T cells in ankylosing spondylitis. TCRdb re-analysed the 5' RACE reads in MiXCR, keeping a single row per CDR3 protein. The data contain 200,000 to 250,000 distinct CDR3 sequences, more than 5.5% of them seen just once; the ten biggest clones take up more than 13%. Sequenced material: blood, either unsorted or a sorted T cell fraction (not recorded which). The receptors were sampled from a male donor with ankylosing spondylitis. CDR3s leave out the opening cysteine and the closing phenylalanine or tryptophan. The order of the fields is V gene, J gene, clone size, CDR3 protein. The listing skips clone size in some rows; elsewhere it reads once, few, many or a size class.

v_gene: TRBV5-6; j_gene: TRBJ2-1; abundance: NA; CDR3aa: ASSGTSSNEQF
v_gene: TRBV4-2; j_gene: TRBJ2-1; abundance: NA; CDR3aa: ASSGASSYNEQF
v_gene: TRBV7-8; j_gene: TRBJ2-7; abundance: few; CDR3aa: ASSSWTGDDEQY
v_gene: TRBV2; j_gene: TRBJ2-7; abundance: few; CDR3aa: ASSESTGPYEQY
v_gene: TRBV7-9; j_gene: TRBJ2-7; abundance: few; CDR3aa: ASSFGGGTLYEQY
v_gene: TRBV6-2/TRBV6-3; j_gene: TRBJ1-4; abundance: NA; CDR3aa: ASSSSPLAKLF
v_gene: TRBV7-2; j_gene: TRBJ1-1; abundance: few; CDR3aa: ASSFGLEGLGTEAF
v_gene: TRBV6-1; j_gene: TRBJ1-5; abundance: many; CDR3aa: ASTVRVTPQPQH
v_gene: TRBV7-9; j_gene: TRBJ1-1; abundance: NA; CDR3aa: ASSSPTSQGGEAF
v_gene: TRBV7-9; j_gene: TRBJ2-7; abundance: many; CDR3aa: ASSSSLTGLSSYEQY